Each of the 3 T cell receptor beta chains below was sequenced from the same sample in a study of blood T cell repertoires in COVID-19. Method: immunoSEQ multiplex PCR; TCRdb's copy keeps in-frame clones and lacks some. The table lists fewer than 200,000 clones, over 70% of them singletons. The sequenced sample was peripheral blood. Source of these receptors: an older man with acute or convalescent COVID-19.

This chain connects TRBV5-5 to TRBJ2-1; 14 nucleotides align to TRBD2. Trimming removed 7 bases from V and 16 bases from J; junction bases left unmatched: 10. Looked up from germline, CDR1 is SGHKS and CDR2 is YYEKEE (reference sequence). This CDR3 is built from 13 residues. This chain's CDR3 is CASGTSGGLVLFF. The CDR3 DNA follows: TGTGCCAGCGGGACTAGCGGGGGCCTCGTTCTCTTCTTC.

The rearrangement uses TRBV29-1 and TRBJ2-7, with 11 positions matching TRBD2. Germline lookup yields CDR1 SQVTM and CDR2 ANQGSEA. The CDR3 has 14 amino acids. The V and J ends lost 1 base and 4 bases, in that order; junction bases with no gene match: 3. The CDR3 nucleotides read TGCAGCGTTGAAGTAGCGGGAGGGCCTTACGAGCAGTACTTC. Amino acids: CSVEVAGGPYEQYF.

The chain carries TRBV6-5 and TRBJ1-5, with unresolved D. V was shortened by 6 bases and J by 4 bases, with 10 bases between the two germline ends. Germline values: CDR1 MNHEY, CDR2 SVGAGI. The CDR3 extends over 13 amino acids. CDR3 bases: TGTGCCAGCAGAGAGGATGGGAATCAGCCCCAGCATTTT. It yields the protein CASREDGNQPQHF.